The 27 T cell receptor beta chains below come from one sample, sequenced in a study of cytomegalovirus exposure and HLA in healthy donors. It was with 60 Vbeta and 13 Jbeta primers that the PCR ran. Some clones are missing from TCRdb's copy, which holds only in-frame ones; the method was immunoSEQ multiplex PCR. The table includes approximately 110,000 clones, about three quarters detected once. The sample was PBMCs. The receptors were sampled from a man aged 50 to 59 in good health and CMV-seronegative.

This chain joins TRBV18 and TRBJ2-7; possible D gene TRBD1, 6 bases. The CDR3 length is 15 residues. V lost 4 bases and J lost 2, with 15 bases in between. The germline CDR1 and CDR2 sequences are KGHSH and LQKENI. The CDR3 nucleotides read TGTGCCAGCTCACTCCTAGGGGGTGGAACCTACGAGCAGTACGTC. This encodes CASSLLGGGTYEQYV.

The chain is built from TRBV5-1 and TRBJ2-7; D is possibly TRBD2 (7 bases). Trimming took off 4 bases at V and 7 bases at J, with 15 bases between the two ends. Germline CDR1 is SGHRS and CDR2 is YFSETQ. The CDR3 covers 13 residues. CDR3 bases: TGCGCCAGCAGCCCAGAGGGGGGGCGTGAGCAGTACGTC. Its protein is CASSPEGGREQYV.

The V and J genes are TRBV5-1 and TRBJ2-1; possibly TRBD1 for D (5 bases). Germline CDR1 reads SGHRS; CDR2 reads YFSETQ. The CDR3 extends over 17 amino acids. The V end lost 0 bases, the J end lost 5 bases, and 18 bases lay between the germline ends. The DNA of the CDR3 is TGCGCCAGCAGCTTGGCCCTAAACTTACGCAGGGACAATGAGCAGTTCTTC. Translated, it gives CASSLALNLRRDNEQFF. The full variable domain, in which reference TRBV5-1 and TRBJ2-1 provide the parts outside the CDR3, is KAGVTQTPRYLIKTRGQQVTLSCSPISGHRSVSWYQQTPGQGLQFLFEYFSETQRNKGNFPGRFSGRQFSNSRSEMNVSTLELGDSALYLCASSLALNLRRDNEQFFGPGTRLTVL.

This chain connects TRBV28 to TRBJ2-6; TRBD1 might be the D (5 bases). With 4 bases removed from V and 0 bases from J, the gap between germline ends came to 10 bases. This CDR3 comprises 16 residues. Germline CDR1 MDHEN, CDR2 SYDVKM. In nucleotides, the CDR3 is TGTGCCAGCAGTTCGGCCAGGGTCTCTGGGGCCAACGTCCTGACTTTC. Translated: CASSSARVSGANVLTF.

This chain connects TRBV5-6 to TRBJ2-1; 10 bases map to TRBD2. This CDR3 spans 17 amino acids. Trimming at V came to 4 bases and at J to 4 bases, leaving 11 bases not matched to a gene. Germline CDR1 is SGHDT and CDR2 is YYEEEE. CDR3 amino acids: CASSVRPGLAWYNEQFF. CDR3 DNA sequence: TGTGCCAGCAGCGTCCGCCCGGGACTAGCGTGGTACAATGAGCAGTTCTTC.

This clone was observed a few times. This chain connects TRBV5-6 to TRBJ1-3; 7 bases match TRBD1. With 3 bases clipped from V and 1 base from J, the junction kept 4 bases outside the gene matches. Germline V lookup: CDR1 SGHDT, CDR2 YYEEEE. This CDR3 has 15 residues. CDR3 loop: CASSSKTGSGNTIYF. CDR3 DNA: TGTGCCAGCAGCTCAAAGACAGGGTCTGGAAACACCATATATTTT.

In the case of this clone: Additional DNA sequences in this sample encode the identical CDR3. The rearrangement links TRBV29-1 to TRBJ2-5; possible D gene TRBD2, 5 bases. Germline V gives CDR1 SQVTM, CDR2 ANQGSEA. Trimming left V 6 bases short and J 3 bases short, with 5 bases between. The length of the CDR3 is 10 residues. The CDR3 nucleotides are TGCAGCGTGCGGGAAGAGACCCAGTACTTC. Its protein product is CSVREETQYF.

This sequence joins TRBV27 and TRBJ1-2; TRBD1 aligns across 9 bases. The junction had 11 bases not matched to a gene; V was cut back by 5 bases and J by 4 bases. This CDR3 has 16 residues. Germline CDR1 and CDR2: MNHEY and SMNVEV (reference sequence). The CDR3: CASSPRTGEVTYGYTF. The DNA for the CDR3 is TGTGCCAGCAGTCCCCGGACAGGGGAGGTGACCTATGGCTACACCTTC.

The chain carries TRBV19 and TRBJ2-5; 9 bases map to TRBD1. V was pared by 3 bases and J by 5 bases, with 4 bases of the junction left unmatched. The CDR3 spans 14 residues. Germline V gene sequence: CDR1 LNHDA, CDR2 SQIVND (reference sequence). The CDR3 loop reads CASSMDRGGETQYF. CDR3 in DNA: TGTGCCAGTAGTATGGACAGGGGCGGGGAGACCCAGTACTTC.

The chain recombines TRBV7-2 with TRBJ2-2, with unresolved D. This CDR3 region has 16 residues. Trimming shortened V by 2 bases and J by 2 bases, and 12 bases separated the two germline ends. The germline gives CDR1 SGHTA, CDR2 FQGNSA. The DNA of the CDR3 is TGTGCCAGCAGCTTAAATCCCGCAGGCAACACCGGGGAGCTGTTTTTT. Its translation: CASSLNPAGNTGELFF. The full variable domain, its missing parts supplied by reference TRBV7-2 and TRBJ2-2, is GAGVSQSPSNKVTEKGKDVELRCDPISGHTALYWYRQSLGQGLEFLIYFQGNSAPDKSGLPSDRFSAERTGGSVSTLTIQRTQQEDSAVYLCASSLNPAGNTGELFFGEGSRLTVL.

CDR3 protein: CASSELGTDYNEQFF. For the CDR3, the DNA is TGCGCCAGCAGTGAGTTGGGGACTGACTACAATGAGCAGTTCTTC. The J gene is TRBJ2-1, the V gene TRBV10-1; TRBD2 might be the D (6 bases). Looked up from germline, CDR1 is WNHNN and CDR2 is SYGVQD (reference sequence). V was trimmed by 1 base and J by 3 bases, leaving 10 bases between them. The CDR3 has 15 residues.

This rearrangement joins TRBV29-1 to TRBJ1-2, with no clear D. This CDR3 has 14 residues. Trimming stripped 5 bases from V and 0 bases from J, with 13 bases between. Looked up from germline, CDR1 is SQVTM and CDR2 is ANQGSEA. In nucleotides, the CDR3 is TGCAGCGTTCGTAGTTCCGGGGCTAACTATGGCTACACCTTC. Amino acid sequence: CSVRSSGANYGYTF.

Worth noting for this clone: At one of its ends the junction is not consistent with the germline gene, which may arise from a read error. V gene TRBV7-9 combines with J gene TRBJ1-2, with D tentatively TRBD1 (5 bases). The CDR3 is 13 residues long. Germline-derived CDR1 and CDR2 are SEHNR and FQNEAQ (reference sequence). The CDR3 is CASTIMGGTLKGF. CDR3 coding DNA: TGTGCCAGCACCATTATGGGGGGGACGCTCAAGGGATTC.

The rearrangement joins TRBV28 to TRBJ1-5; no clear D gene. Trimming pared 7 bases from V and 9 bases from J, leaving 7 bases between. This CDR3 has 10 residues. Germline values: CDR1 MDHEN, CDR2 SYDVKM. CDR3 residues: CASNSRPQHF. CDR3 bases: TGTGCCAGCAACTCCCGGCCCCAGCATTTT.

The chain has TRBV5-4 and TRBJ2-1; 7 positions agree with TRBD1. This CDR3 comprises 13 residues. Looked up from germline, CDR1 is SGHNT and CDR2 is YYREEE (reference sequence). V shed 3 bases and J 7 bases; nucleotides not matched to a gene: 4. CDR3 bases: TGTGCCAGCAGCTCAGACAGGGAAAATGAGCAGTTCTTC. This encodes CASSSDRENEQFF. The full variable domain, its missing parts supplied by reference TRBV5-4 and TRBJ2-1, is ETGVTQSPTHLIKTRGQQVTLRCSSQSGHNTVSWYQQALGQGPQFIFQYYREEENGRGNFPPRFSGLQFPNYSSELNVNALELDDSALYLCASSSDRENEQFFGPGTRLTVL.

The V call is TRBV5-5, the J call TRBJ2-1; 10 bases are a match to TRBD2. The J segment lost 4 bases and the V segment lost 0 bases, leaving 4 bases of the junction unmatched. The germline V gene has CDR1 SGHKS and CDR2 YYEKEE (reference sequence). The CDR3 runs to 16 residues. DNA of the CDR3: TGTGCCAGCAGCTTGGGAGCTAGCGGGGGATACAATGAGCAGTTCTTC. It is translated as CASSLGASGGYNEQFF.

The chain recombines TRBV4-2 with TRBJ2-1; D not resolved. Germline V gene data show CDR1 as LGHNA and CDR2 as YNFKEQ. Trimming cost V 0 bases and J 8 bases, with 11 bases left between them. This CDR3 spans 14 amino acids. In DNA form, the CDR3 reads TGTGCCAGCAGCCAAGAGATTCAACCGGATGAGCAGTTCTTC. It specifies CASSQEIQPDEQFF.

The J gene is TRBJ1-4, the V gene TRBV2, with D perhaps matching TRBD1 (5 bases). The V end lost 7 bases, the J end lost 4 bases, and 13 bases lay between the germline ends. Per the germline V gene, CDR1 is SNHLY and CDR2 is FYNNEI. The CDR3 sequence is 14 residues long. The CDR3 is CASKGVTYNEKLFF. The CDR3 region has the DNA TGTGCCAGCAAAGGGGTGACTTATAATGAAAAACTGTTTTTT.

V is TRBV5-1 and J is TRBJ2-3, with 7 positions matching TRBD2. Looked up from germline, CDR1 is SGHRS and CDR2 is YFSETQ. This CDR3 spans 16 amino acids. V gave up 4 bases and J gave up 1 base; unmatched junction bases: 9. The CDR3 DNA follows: TGCGCCAGCAGCAAGGGACTAACGGGGGGCACAGATACGCAGTATTTT. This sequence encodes CASSKGLTGGTDTQYF.

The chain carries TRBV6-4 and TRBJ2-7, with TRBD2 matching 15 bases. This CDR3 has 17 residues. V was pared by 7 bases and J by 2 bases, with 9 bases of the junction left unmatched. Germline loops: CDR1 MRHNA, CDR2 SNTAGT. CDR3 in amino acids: CASTMGLAGGLTYEQYF. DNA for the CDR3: TGTGCCAGCACTATGGGACTAGCGGGGGGCCTTACCTACGAGCAGTACTTC.

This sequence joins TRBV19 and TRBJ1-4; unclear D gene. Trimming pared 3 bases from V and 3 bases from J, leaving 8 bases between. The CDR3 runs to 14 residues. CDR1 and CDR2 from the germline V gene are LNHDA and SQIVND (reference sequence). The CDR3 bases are TGTGCCAGTAGTATCGTACAGTCTAATGAAAAACTGTTTTTT. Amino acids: CASSIVQSNEKLFF. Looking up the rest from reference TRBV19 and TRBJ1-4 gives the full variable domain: DGGITQSPKYLFRKEGQNVTLSCEQNLNHDAMYWYRQDPGQGLRLIYYSQIVNDFQKGDIAEGYSVSREKKESFPLTVTSAQKNPTAFYLCASSIVQSNEKLFFGSGTQLSVL.

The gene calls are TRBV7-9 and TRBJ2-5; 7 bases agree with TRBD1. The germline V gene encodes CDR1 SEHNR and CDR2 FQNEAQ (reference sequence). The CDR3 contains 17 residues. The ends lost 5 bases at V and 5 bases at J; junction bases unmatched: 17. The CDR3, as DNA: TGTGCCAGCAGCCAACCCCCCGGCACAGGGGAAGGGGAGACCCAGTACTTC. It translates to CASSQPPGTGEGETQYF.

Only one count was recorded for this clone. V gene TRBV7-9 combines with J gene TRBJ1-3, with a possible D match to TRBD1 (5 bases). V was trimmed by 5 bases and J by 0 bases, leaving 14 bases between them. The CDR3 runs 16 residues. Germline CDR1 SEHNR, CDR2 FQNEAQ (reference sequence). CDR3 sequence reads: CASSPSTAFSGNTIYF. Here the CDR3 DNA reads TGTGCCAGCAGCCCCTCGACAGCCTTCTCTGGAAACACCATATATTTT.

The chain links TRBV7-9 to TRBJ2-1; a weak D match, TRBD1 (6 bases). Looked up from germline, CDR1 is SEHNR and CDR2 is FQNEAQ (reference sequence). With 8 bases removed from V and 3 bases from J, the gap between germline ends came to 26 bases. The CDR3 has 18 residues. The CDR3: CASSSLQGPPTFYNEQFF. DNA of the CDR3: TGTGCCAGCTCATCTCTCCAGGGGCCGCCGACCTTCTACAATGAGCAGTTCTTC. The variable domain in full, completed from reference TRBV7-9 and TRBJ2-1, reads DTGVSQNPRHKITKRGQNVTFRCDPISEHNRLYWYRQTLGQGPEFLTYFQNEAQLEKSRLLSDRFSAERPKGSFSTLEIQRTEQGDSAMYLCASSSLQGPPTFYNEQFFGPGTRLTVL.

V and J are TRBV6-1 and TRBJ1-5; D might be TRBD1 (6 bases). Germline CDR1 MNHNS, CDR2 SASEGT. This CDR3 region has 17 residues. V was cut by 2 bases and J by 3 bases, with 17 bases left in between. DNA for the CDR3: TGTGCCAGCAGTGAACAAGGGGGAATAGTCGCCAATCAGCCCCAGCATTTT. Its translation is CASSEQGGIVANQPQHF.

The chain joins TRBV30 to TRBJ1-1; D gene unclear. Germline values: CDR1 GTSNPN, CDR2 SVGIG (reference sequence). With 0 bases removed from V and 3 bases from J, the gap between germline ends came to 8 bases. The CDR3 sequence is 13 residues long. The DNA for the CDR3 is TGTGCCTGGAGTGTCGGGGTGTACACTGAAGCTTTCTTT. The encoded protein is CAWSVGVYTEAFF.

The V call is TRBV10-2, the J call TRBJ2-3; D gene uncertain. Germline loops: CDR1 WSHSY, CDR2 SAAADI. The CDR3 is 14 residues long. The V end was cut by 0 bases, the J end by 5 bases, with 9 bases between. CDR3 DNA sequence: TGCGCCAGCAGTGAGTCGATCGGGTTAGATACGCAGTATTTT. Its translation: CASSESIGLDTQYF.